Below, one T cell receptor (beta chain) is given with its context. Regarding time point: peripheral blood 6 weeks after treatment start. The data were produced by immunoSEQ multiplex PCR, yet TCRdb's version contains in-frame clones alone and is incomplete. The table has some 110,000 clones, around 88% seen once. The data belong to a study of PD-L1 blockade in urothelial cancer. On the study more broadly: The patients first took atezolizumab in about 2014, receiving 1,200 mg intravenously every 3 weeks. Patients had received 0 to 3 prior chemotherapy regimens.

Germline loops: CDR1 SGHRS, CDR2 YFSETQ. V gave up 0 bases and J gave up 2 bases, with 13 bases separating them. CDR3 size: 16 residues. This specimen consisted of PBMCs, obtained around atezolizumab (anti-PD-L1) treatment. This receptor was obtained from a man in his 60s with urothelial cancer. V and J are TRBV5-1 and TRBJ2-3, with D perhaps TRBD1 (5 bases). The CDR3 DNA is TGCGCCAGCAGCTTGGGGCAGGGTACTTCCACAGATACGCAGTATTTT. Translated: CASSLGQGTSTDTQYF.